The 21 T cell receptor beta chains given below trace back to one sample, sequenced in a study of T-cell memory formation after mild COVID-19. TCRdb analysed the 5' RACE reads with MiXCR anew, one entry per CDR3 protein. The sample contains about 190,000 distinct CDR3 sequences, roughly 18% of which appear only once. The specimen was PBMCs or a T cell subset sorted from them (not recorded which). Receptor source: an adult woman who had mild COVID-19 (a few samples of this study predate the infection). Cell type and time point are not known.

The genes are TRBV4-2 and TRBJ2-7; a possible D gene is TRBD2 (6 bases). V was shortened by 5 bases and J by 6 bases, with 14 bases between the two germline ends. The germline V gene encodes CDR1 LGHNA and CDR2 YNFKEQ. CDR3 length: 13 residues. CDR3 bases: TGTGCCAGCAGCTTAGGGGAGGCGGGCGAGCAGTACTTC. Its translation: CASSLGEAGEQYF.

This chain joins TRBV7-2 and TRBJ1-1, with D uncertain. Germline assignment: CDR1 SGHTA and CDR2 FQGNSA. V lost 2 bases, J lost 1 base, and 11 bases lay in between. This CDR3 is built from 15 residues. This CDR3 reads CASSLSPWGNTEAFF. In DNA, the CDR3 is TGTGCCAGCAGCTTATCTCCCTGGGGGAACACTGAAGCTTTCTTT. The variable domain in full, with the rest retrieved from reference TRBV7-2 and TRBJ1-1, is GAGVSQSPSNKVTEKGKDVELRCDPISGHTALYWYRQSLGQGLEFLIYFQGNSAPDKSGLPSDRFSAERTGGSVSTLTIQRTQQEDSAVYLCASSLSPWGNTEAFFGQGTRLTVV.

This clonotype was seen only a few times. The V gene is TRBV7-3, the J gene TRBJ2-3, with unresolved D. From germline, CDR1 is SGHTA and CDR2 FQGTGA. CDR3 size: 13 residues. The germline V and J ends were trimmed by 4 bases and 5 bases, with 10 bases remaining between them. The CDR3 bases are TGTGCCAGCAGCTCGTCTGGCAAAGATACGCAGTATTTT. It codes for CASSSSGKDTQYF.

The chain carries TRBV20-1 and TRBJ2-5; 13 nucleotides match TRBD2. Germline CDR1 is DFQATT and CDR2 is SNEGSKA (reference sequence). The CDR3 is 15 amino acids. The ends lost 5 bases at V and 4 bases at J; junction bases unmatched: 7. CDR3 protein: CSAGLAGVRGETQYF. The CDR3, as DNA: TGCAGTGCTGGACTAGCGGGAGTCCGGGGAGAGACCCAGTACTTC.

This clonotype was seen more than once but under ten times. The gene calls are TRBV4-2 and TRBJ2-2; 9 bases map to TRBD2. The junction had 4 bases not matched to a gene; V was cut back by 2 bases and J by 3 bases. The germline V gene encodes CDR1 LGHNA and CDR2 YNFKEQ. The CDR3 extends over 16 amino acids. CDR3: CASSQLAGLDTGELFF. DNA for the CDR3: TGTGCCAGCAGCCAACTAGCGGGGTTGGACACCGGGGAGCTGTTTTTT.

The rearrangement joins TRBV21-1 to TRBJ1-2. TRBV21-1 is an annotated pseudogene. The CDR3 is 15 residues long. The CDR3, as DNA: TGTGCCAGCAACCTCGGGAGACAGCCGGCGGGTGGCTACACCTTC. Encoded protein: CASNLGRQPAGGYTF.

This clonotype was counted at least ten times. The chain recombines TRBV12-3 or TRBV12-4 with TRBJ2-1; 11 bases map to TRBD2. The CDR3 sequence is 18 residues long. The V gene end was trimmed by 7 bases and the J gene end by 6 bases; junction bases not matched to a gene: 17. The chain's CDR3 is CASTPRSGGALGINEQFF. The CDR3 DNA reads TGTGCCAGCACTCCCCGTAGCGGGGGGGCTTTAGGGATCAATGAGCAGTTCTTC.

This clonotype was detected only a few times. The chain uses TRBV20-1 and TRBJ1-5, with D maybe TRBD1 (6 bases). The CDR3 extends over 12 amino acids. Germline V CDR1 and CDR2: DFQATT, SNEGSKA (reference sequence). The V and J ends lost 6 bases and 5 bases respectively, with 11 bases between them. The CDR3 reads CSAVQGYQPQHF. Here the CDR3 DNA reads TGCAGTGCCGTGCAGGGGTATCAGCCCCAGCATTTT.

The chain uses TRBV4-2 and TRBJ2-5, with D tentatively TRBD1 (7 bases). Trimming took off 0 bases at V and 5 bases at J, with 13 bases between the two ends. This CDR3 contains 15 residues. CDR1 is LGHNA, CDR2 YNFKEQ, per germline. The CDR3 loop is CASSQDQGGGETQYF. The CDR3, as DNA: TGTGCCAGCAGCCAAGATCAGGGGGGTGGGGAGACCCAGTACTTC.

This clonotype turned up a few times. The rearrangement joins TRBV5-1 to TRBJ2-1, with D hard to call. The length of the CDR3 is 12 residues. V lost 4 bases and J 10 bases, leaving 12 bases between the germline ends. Germline V gene lookup returns CDR1 SGHRS and CDR2 YFSETQ. The CDR3 spells CASSLSTREQFF. For the CDR3, the DNA is TGCGCCAGCAGCCTAAGTACACGAGAGCAGTTCTTC.

Only a few counts were recorded for this clonotype. This chain uses TRBV18 with TRBJ1-1; possible D gene TRBD1, 5 bases. The CDR3 is 12 amino acids. Trimming stripped 2 bases from V and 8 bases from J, with 9 bases between. The germline V gene has CDR1 KGHSH and CDR2 LQKENI. CDR3 coding DNA: TGTGCCAGCTCACCAAATAGGGACGAAGCTTTCTTT. This codes for CASSPNRDEAFF.

The rearrangement uses TRBV24-1 and TRBJ2-1; D is unresolved. V was cut by 0 bases and J by 5 bases, with 13 bases left in between. Per germline, CDR1 KGHDR and CDR2 SFDVKD. The CDR3 extends over 16 amino acids. CDR3 coding DNA: TGTGCCACCAGTGATTTGGGGTCGCAGGCCGACAATGAGCAGTTCTTC. It is translated as CATSDLGSQADNEQFF.

V and J are TRBV29-1 and TRBJ1-1; weak D call: TRBD1 (6 bases). Per the germline V gene, CDR1 is SQVTM and CDR2 is ANQGSEA. The CDR3 runs 16 residues. V lost 6 bases and J lost 1, with 21 bases in between. In DNA, the CDR3 is TGCAGCGTCCGCGGGGCAGGGGCTTTCGCGAACACTGAAGCTTTCTTT. It specifies CSVRGAGAFANTEAFF. Supplemented by reference TRBV29-1 and TRBJ1-1, the full variable domain reads SAVISQKPSRDICQRGTSLTIQCQVDSQVTMMFWYRQQPGQSLTLIATANQGSEATYESGFVIDKFPISRPNLTFSTLTVSNMSPEDSSIYLCSVRGAGAFANTEAFFGQGTRLTVV.

V is TRBV6-5 and J is TRBJ1-2; D call uncertain. The V and J ends lost 5 bases and 4 bases respectively, with 14 bases between them. The CDR3 sequence is 14 residues long. Germline V gene sequence: CDR1 MNHEY, CDR2 SVGAGI. The CDR3 nucleotides are TGTGCCAGCAGTCTGGACGGCTCGGGCTATGGCTACACCTTC. Translating gives CASSLDGSGYGYTF.

Only a few counts were recorded for this clonotype. The chain couples TRBV4-1 to TRBJ1-2, with 10 bases fitting TRBD1. Looked up from germline, CDR1 is MGHRA and CDR2 is YSYEKL. The V and J ends lost 2 bases and 7 bases, in that order; junction bases with no gene match: 10. The CDR3 is 16 amino acids. CDR3 amino acids: CASSQPRDRGVGGYTF. The CDR3 DNA is TGCGCCAGCAGCCAACCCCGGGACAGGGGAGTCGGTGGCTACACCTTC.

This clonotype has more than one count but fewer than ten. The V gene is TRBV2, the J gene TRBJ1-1, with D possibly matching TRBD1 (5 bases). CDR1 and CDR2 from the germline V gene are SNHLY and FYNNEI. The germline V and J ends were trimmed by 8 bases and 6 bases, with 19 bases remaining between them. The CDR3 has 14 amino acids. CDR3 region: CASETGTPGSEAFF. The CDR3 DNA sequence: TGTGCCAGCGAAACCGGGACCCCGGGGTCTGAAGCTTTCTTT.

This clonotype showed up just a few times. The chain uses TRBV4-3 and TRBJ2-1; the match to TRBD2 covers 12 bases. Germline CDR1 is LGHNA and CDR2 is YSLEER. This CDR3 spans 16 amino acids. V lost 5 bases, J lost 3 bases, and 5 bases stayed unmatched. CDR3 protein: CASSERTSGNYNEQFF. CDR3 bases: TGCGCCAGCAGCGAGAGGACTAGCGGGAACTACAATGAGCAGTTCTTC.

The rearrangement links TRBV21-1 to TRBJ1-1; the table assigns TRBD1, which was not confirmed against the DNA. TRBV21-1 is a pseudogene segment. This CDR3 is 16 amino acids long. The CDR3 reads CASSTRDRGGNTEAFF. The DNA of the CDR3 is TGTGCCAGCAGCACCCGGGACAGGGGGGGGAACACTGAAGCTTTCTTT.

The chain uses TRBV11-1 and TRBJ2-7; a possible D gene is TRBD2 (6 bases). The CDR3 contains 13 residues. V was cut by 5 bases and J by 3 bases, with 11 bases left in between. The germline V gene encodes CDR1 SGHAT and CDR2 FQDESV (reference sequence). The CDR3, as DNA: TGTGCCAGCAGCCGGGACGGGGGCTACGAGCAGTACTTC. Translated: CASSRDGGYEQYF. Full variable domain (missing parts from reference TRBV11-1 and TRBJ2-7): EAEVAQSPRYKITEKSQAVAFWCDPISGHATLYWYRQILGQGPELLVQFQDESVVDDSQLPKDRFSAERLKGVDSTLKIQPAELGDSAMYLCASSRDGGYEQYFGPGTRLTVT.

Concerning this clonotype itself: One junction end does not reproduce the germline sequence, and a read error may be involved. This chain joins TRBV2 and TRBJ2-3; 7 nucleotides line up with TRBD2. CDR1 and CDR2 (germline): SNHLY, FYNNEI. The CDR3 has 15 residues. DNA for the CDR3: TGTGCAAGCAGGGAGGGGTCTCTCTCCCGGAATACGCAGTATTTT. Translation gives CASREGSLSRNTQYF.

V is TRBV18 and J is TRBJ1-4; no clear D. CDR1 is KGHSH, CDR2 LQKENI, per germline. The V and J ends lost 1 base and 4 bases respectively, with 13 bases between them. This CDR3 has 16 amino acids. DNA for the CDR3: TGTGCCAGCTCACCACTGAGGGCGCTTGGTAATGAAAAACTGTTTTTT. It specifies CASSPLRALGNEKLFF.